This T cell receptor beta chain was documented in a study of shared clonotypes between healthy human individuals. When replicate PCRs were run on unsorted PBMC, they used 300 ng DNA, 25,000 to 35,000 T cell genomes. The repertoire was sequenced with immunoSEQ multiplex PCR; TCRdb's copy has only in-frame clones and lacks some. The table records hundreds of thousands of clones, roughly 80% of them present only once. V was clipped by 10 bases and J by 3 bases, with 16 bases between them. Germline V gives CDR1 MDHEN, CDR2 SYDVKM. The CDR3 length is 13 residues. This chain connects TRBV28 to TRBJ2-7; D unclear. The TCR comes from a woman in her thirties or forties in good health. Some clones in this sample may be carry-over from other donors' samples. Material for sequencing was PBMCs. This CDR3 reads CATPTLLDYEQYF. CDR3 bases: TGTGCCACCCCAACCCTCTTGGACTACGAGCAGTACTTC.